What follows are 6 T cell receptor beta chains derived from one specimen sequenced in a study of T-cell memory formation after mild COVID-19. MiXCR was run by TCRdb on the 5' RACE reads, yielding one entry per CDR3 protein. The profile shows fewer than 110,000 distinct CDR3 sequences, around 14% of them singletons. The sample taken for sequencing was PBMCs or a T cell subset sorted from them (not recorded which). The receptors were gathered from a man aged 18 to 30 who had mild COVID-19 (a few samples of this study predate the infection). Cell type and time point are not known.

The chain is built from TRBV7-9 and TRBJ2-5; D gene ambiguous. There are 14 residues in the CDR3. Between the trimmed V and J ends, which lost 2 bases and 0 bases, there was a span of 7 bases. Per the germline V gene, CDR1 is SEHNR and CDR2 is FQNEAQ (reference sequence). The CDR3 region is CASSLRQDQETQYF. CDR3 nucleotide sequence: TGTGCCAGCAGCTTACGGCAGGACCAAGAGACCCAGTACTTC.

At least ten counts were recorded for this clonotype. The J gene is TRBJ2-3, the V gene TRBV6-2 or TRBV6-3; the D is unclear. The CDR3 sequence is 11 residues long. V was cut by 5 bases and J by 3 bases, with 3 bases left in between. Germline-derived CDR1 and CDR2 are MNHEY and SVGEGT. CDR3 residues: CASSHTDTQYF. The CDR3, as DNA: TGTGCCAGCAGTCATACAGATACGCAGTATTTT.

V usage is TRBV30 and J usage is TRBJ2-3; possibly TRBD2 for D (6 bases). The CDR3 extends over 13 amino acids. Germline values: CDR1 GTSNPN, CDR2 SVGIG (reference sequence). Trimming stripped 6 bases from V and 1 base from J, with 11 bases between. The CDR3 region has the DNA TGTGCCTGCCGGGACTCCGGCACAGATACGCAGTATTTT. It is translated as CACRDSGTDTQYF.

The V and J genes are TRBV12-5 and TRBJ2-2; 9 positions match TRBD2. The CDR3 totals 16 residues. V lost 1 base, J lost 4 bases, and 4 bases stayed unmatched. The germline V gene has CDR1 LGHNT and CDR2 FRNRAP. For the CDR3, the DNA is TGTGCTAGTGGTTTGGGAACTAGCGGGTTCACCGGGGAGCTGTTTTTT. It is translated as CASGLGTSGFTGELFF. The whole variable domain, filled in from reference TRBV12-5 and TRBJ2-2, reads DARVTQTPRHKVTEMGQEVTMRCQPILGHNTVFWYRQTMMQGLELLAYFRNRAPLDDSGMPKDRFSAEMPDATLATLKIQPSEPRDSAVYFCASGLGTSGFTGELFFGEGSRLTVL.

The chain recombines TRBV4-1 with TRBJ1-5; D is possibly TRBD1 (5 bases). Trimming removed 2 bases from V and 7 bases from J, with 15 bases in between. Germline CDR1 is MGHRA and CDR2 is YSYEKL. The CDR3 is made up of 15 amino acids. For the CDR3, the DNA is TGCGCCAGCAGCCAAAGATCGACAGTCGAACAGCCCCAGCATTTT. Protein: CASSQRSTVEQPQHF.

This clonotype was seen a few times. The chain links TRBV5-1 to TRBJ1-4; 7 positions match TRBD1. CDR1 and CDR2 from the germline V gene are SGHRS and YFSETQ. This CDR3 region has 18 residues. V dropped 0 bases and J dropped 1; count of bases not matched to a gene: 9. CDR3 protein: CASSLEDRAVRTNEKLFF. The CDR3 DNA reads TGCGCCAGCAGCTTGGAAGACAGGGCCGTTCGAACTAATGAAAAACTGTTTTTT.